This entry lists 5 T cell receptor beta chains sequenced from one sample in a study of shared T cell receptors in the human thymus (dated by TCRdb to the early 2020s). The library came from the immunoSEQ multiplex PCR assay. In its TCRdb copy, this immuneACCESS table keeps in-frame sequences only and misses some clones. Where compared with another copy, unresolved V genes explain less than half of these, and the others have no known cause. Present in this sample are 630,000 or so clones, around 87% of which were seen just once. The top ten hold 0.0094% of the sample. This same sample was also taken into another study, of human thymus T cells.

The sample comprised thymocytes. These receptors all stem from a boy under two years old with a congenital heart defect. Donor details come from another sample of the same person, matched by shared clones.

The chain links TRBV4-3 to TRBJ2-1; 10 positions match TRBD2. CDR3 length equals 19 residues. With V trimmed by 0 bases and J by 0 bases, 8 bases remained unmatched. Germline CDR1 reads LGHNA; CDR2 reads YSLEER. The CDR3 DNA is TGCGCCAGCAGCCAAGATTTGCTAGCGGGAGACGGCTCCTACAATGAGCAGTTCTTC. Residues: CASSQDLLAGDGSYNEQFF.

The chain couples TRBV4-3 to TRBJ2-7; 8 bases match TRBD2. V shed 3 bases, J shed 7 bases, and the junction held 8 bases outside the gene matches. This CDR3 comprises 14 residues. CDR1 LGHNA and CDR2 YSLEER come from the germline V gene. The CDR3 coding sequence is TGCGCCAGCAGCCAGGTAGCGGGATTATATGAGCAGTACTTC. Residues: CASSQVAGLYEQYF.

This chain connects TRBV5-1 to TRBJ1-4, with D possibly being TRBD1 (6 bases). CDR1 is SGHRS and CDR2 is YFSETQ in the germline V gene. V was cut by 0 bases and J by 6 bases, with 21 bases left in between. CDR3 length: 18 amino acids. The CDR3: CASSLGLPTGPGHEKLFF. DNA of the CDR3: TGCGCCAGCAGCTTGGGGTTACCCACAGGGCCCGGGCATGAAAAACTGTTTTTT.

The rearrangement joins TRBV18 to TRBJ2-7, with D possibly TRBD2 on 5 matching bases. Deletions cut 2 bases from V and 2 bases from J, with 10 bases between. Germline loops: CDR1 KGHSH, CDR2 LQKENI. This CDR3 comprises 14 residues. The CDR3 here is CASSPTMEAYEQYF. The CDR3 DNA reads as TGTGCCAGCTCACCAACTATGGAGGCCTACGAGCAGTACTTC.

The chain couples TRBV29-1 to TRBJ2-7, with TRBD1 identical over 8 bases. Germline loops: CDR1 SQVTM, CDR2 ANQGSEA. The CDR3 consists of 14 residues. Trimming removed 6 bases from V and 2 bases from J; junction bases left unmatched: 9. The chain's CDR3 is CSVVWTGMAYEQYF. In nucleotides, the CDR3 is TGCAGCGTGGTATGGACAGGGATGGCCTACGAGCAGTACTTC.